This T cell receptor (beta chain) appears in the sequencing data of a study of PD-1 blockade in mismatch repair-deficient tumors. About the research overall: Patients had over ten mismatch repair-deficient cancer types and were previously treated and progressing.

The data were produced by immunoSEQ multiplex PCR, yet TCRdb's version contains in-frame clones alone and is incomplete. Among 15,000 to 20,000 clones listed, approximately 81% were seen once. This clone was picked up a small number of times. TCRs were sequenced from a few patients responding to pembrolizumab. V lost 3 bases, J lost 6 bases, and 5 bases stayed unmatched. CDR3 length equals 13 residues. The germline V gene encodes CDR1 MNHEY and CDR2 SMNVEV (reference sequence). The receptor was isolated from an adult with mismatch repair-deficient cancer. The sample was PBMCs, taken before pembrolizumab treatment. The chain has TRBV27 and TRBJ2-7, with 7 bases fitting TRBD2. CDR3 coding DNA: TGTGCCAGCAGTTTTACTAGCGCGGGCGAGCAGTACTTC. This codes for CASSFTSAGEQYF.